In its sample, the clone carrying this T cell receptor (beta chain) was seen once. The data belong to a study of blood T cell repertoires in COVID-19. Looking at the study overall: Whether acute or convalescent, the COVID-19 samples came from the United States, Italy and Spain.

TCRdb keeps only in-frame clones here, not all; method: immunoSEQ multiplex PCR. The table includes under 35,000 clones, over 80% detected once. The sequence was collected from a human donor in a cohort sampled during active COVID-19. The sequencing sample was made of peripheral blood.

DNA for the CDR3: TGTGCCAGCAGCATACTAGCGGGGGTATACAATGAGCAGTTCTTC. Translation: CASSILAGVYNEQFF. The rearrangement links TRBV27 to TRBJ2-1; 11 nucleotides match TRBD2. This CDR3 is built from 15 residues. CDR1 and CDR2 from the germline V gene are MNHEY and SMNVEV (reference sequence). V shed 6 bases, J shed 4 bases, and the junction held 5 bases outside the gene matches.